Reported below is one T cell receptor beta chain. The data stem from a study of blood T cell repertoires in COVID-19. The method was immunoSEQ multiplex PCR; TCRdb's version includes in-frame clones alone and lacks a portion of them. The profile shows roughly 45,000 clones, over 90% of them singletons. The germline V and J ends were trimmed by 1 base and 0 bases, with 10 bases remaining between them. The V gene's germline CDR1 is SGHRS and CDR2 YFSETQ. The CDR3 has 16 amino acids. Sequenced: peripheral blood. The rearrangement joins TRBV5-1 to TRBJ2-2; a weak D match, TRBD1 (5 bases). The TCR originated in a man in his 60s with COVID-19, enrolled during active disease. CDR3 protein: CASSLRDSANTGELFF. In nucleotides, the CDR3 is TGCGCCAGCAGCTTGCGAGACAGTGCGAACACCGGGGAGCTGTTTTTT.